Here is one T cell receptor (beta chain) with its context. The treatment was: oral pan-JAK inhibitor, 5-10 mg twice daily. Peripheral blood and lesional scalp punch biopsies came from alopecia areata patients. The record originates from a study of CD8+ T cells in alopecia areata. Study at large: Among treated patients, oral tofacitinib was administered at 5 to 10 mg twice daily. Patients remained on tofacitinib for 6 to 18 months and then went 6 months without it.

RNA was isolated and reverse transcribed to cDNA, the sequencing template. This table comes from immunoSEQ multiplex PCR, and its TCRdb copy is limited to in-frame clones, with some not included. The table shows roughly 250,000 clones, with 60% occurring only once. The V gene end was trimmed by 1 base and the J gene end by 8 bases; junction bases not matched to a gene: 8. The CDR3 is made up of 15 amino acids. Germline CDR1 reads LNHNV; CDR2 reads YYDKDF (reference sequence). The sample in question was CD4+ T cells sorted from blood, obtained around week 54, from a patient treated with tofacitinib. This receptor was obtained from a human donor with alopecia areata. The V and J genes are TRBV15 and TRBJ2-1; 7 bases map to TRBD2. This CDR3 reads CATSRVRGYRDEQFF. DNA for the CDR3: TGTGCCACCAGCAGAGTGCGGGGGTACCGGGATGAGCAGTTCTTC. The whole variable domain, remainder taken from reference TRBV15 and TRBJ2-1, is DAMVIQNPRYQVTQFGKPVTLSCSQTLNHNVMYWYQQKSSQAPKLLFHYYDKDFNNEADTPDNFQSRRPNTSFCFLDIRSPGLGDTAMYLCATSRVRGYRDEQFFGPGTRLTVL.